One and the same sample provided the 30 T cell receptor beta chains below, sequenced in a study of PD-L1 blockade in urothelial cancer. Time point noted: pretreatment peripheral blood. Clones were read by immunoSEQ multiplex PCR, and TCRdb kept only the in-frame ones, dropping some. The sample has tens of thousands of clones, approximately 84% seen once. Sequenced material: PBMCs, taken around atezolizumab (anti-PD-L1) treatment. The receptors shown here come from a man in his fifties or sixties with urothelial cancer.

The chain is built from TRBV9 and TRBJ1-5; TRBD1 agrees at 8 bases. J was trimmed by 3 bases and V by 4 bases; bases with no gene match: 12. CDR1 is SGDLS, CDR2 YYNGEE, per germline. The CDR3 has 17 amino acids. CDR3 residues: CASSSGQGVGANQPQHF. Written as DNA, the CDR3 is TGTGCCAGCAGCTCCGGACAGGGAGTGGGGGCCAATCAGCCCCAGCATTTT.

This clone has more than one count but fewer than ten. The V call is TRBV6-1, the J call TRBJ2-1, with 10 bases that match TRBD2. Germline V gene lookup returns CDR1 MNHNS and CDR2 SASEGT. Unmatched junction bases numbered 13, after V lost 7 bases and J lost 13 bases. This CDR3 spans 14 amino acids. The CDR3 spells CASKLAGGFTEQFF. CDR3 DNA sequence: TGTGCCAGCAAGTTAGCGGGGGGCTTTACCGAACAGTTCTTC.

The V gene is TRBV30, the J gene TRBJ2-5; the D gene is possibly TRBD1 (5 bases). The CDR3 loop spans 16 amino acids. V was pared by 0 bases and J by 5 bases, with 19 bases between. The V gene's germline CDR1 is GTSNPN and CDR2 SVGIG (reference sequence). CDR3 sequence reads: CAWSVLPTGSKETQYF. CDR3 DNA sequence: TGTGCCTGGAGTGTACTTCCCACAGGTTCGAAGGAGACCCAGTACTTC.

This rearrangement joins TRBV28 to TRBJ2-1, with 8 bases that match TRBD2. J lost 7 bases, V lost 4 bases, and 3 bases had no gene match. Germline CDR1 MDHEN, CDR2 SYDVKM. The CDR3 runs to 13 residues. Here the CDR3 DNA reads TGTGCCAGCAGTTCGCGGGGGGTAAATGAGCAGTTCTTC. Its translation is CASSSRGVNEQFF.

The gene calls are TRBV29-1 and TRBJ1-1, with 7 bases aligning to TRBD1. Germline V gives CDR1 SQVTM, CDR2 ANQGSEA. Germline trimming cut 6 bases from V and 3 bases from J; bases unmatched to any gene: 1. The CDR3 runs to 11 residues. The CDR3 sequence is CSVTGHTEAFF. CDR3 DNA: TGCAGCGTGACAGGGCACACTGAAGCTTTCTTT.

The chain combines TRBV5-1 with TRBJ2-5; 7 bases are shared with TRBD2. V lost 2 bases, J lost 1 base, and 5 bases stayed unmatched. Germline-derived CDR1 and CDR2 are SGHRS and YFSETQ. The CDR3 spans 15 residues. The CDR3 nucleotides read TGCGCCAGCAGCTTAGGAGCGGGGAGCCAAGAGACCCAGTACTTC. Amino acids: CASSLGAGSQETQYF.

The chain uses TRBV5-1 and TRBJ1-4; D possibly corresponds to TRBD1 (6 bases). Trimming removed 2 bases at V and 5 bases at J, with 13 bases between. Germline V gene sequence: CDR1 SGHRS, CDR2 YFSETQ. The CDR3 length is 15 residues. The CDR3: CASSFSGTRNEKLFF. CDR3 sequence (DNA): TGCGCCAGCAGCTTCTCCGGGACAAGGAATGAAAAACTGTTTTTT. Drawing the rest from reference TRBV5-1 and TRBJ1-4, the complete variable domain is KAGVTQTPRYLIKTRGQQVTLSCSPISGHRSVSWYQQTPGQGLQFLFEYFSETQRNKGNFPGRFSGRQFSNSRSEMNVSTLELGDSALYLCASSFSGTRNEKLFFGSGTQLSVL.

This chain uses TRBV30 with TRBJ1-1; D is uncertain. V shed 0 bases and J shed 4 bases, with 9 bases lying between them. Germline V lookup: CDR1 GTSNPN, CDR2 SVGIG (reference sequence). The CDR3 loop spans 13 amino acids. The CDR3 DNA sequence: TGTGCCTGGAGTGTACTTTCCCCCACTGAAGCTTTCTTT. As protein: CAWSVLSPTEAFF. Filled out from reference TRBV30 and TRBJ1-1, the complete variable domain reads SQTIHQWPATLVQPVGSPLSLECTVEGTSNPNLYWYRQAAGRGLQLLFYSVGIGQISSEVPQNLSASRPQDRQFILSSKKLLLSDSGFYLCAWSVLSPTEAFFGQGTRLTVV.

This rearrangement joins TRBV14 to TRBJ1-1; TRBD1 matches 7 bases. With 4 bases clipped from V and 6 bases from J, the junction kept 8 bases outside the gene matches. CDR3 length equals 14 residues. Looked up from germline, CDR1 is SGHDN and CDR2 is FVKESK. Here the CDR3 reads CASSPYRGIAEAFF. The CDR3 region has the DNA TGTGCCAGCAGCCCTTACAGGGGCATCGCTGAAGCTTTCTTT.

CDR3 protein: CASSLGTTLIRQYF. CDR3 coding DNA: TGTGCCAGCAGCTTAGGGACAACCCTAATCCGGCAGTACTTC. This chain joins TRBV5-8 and TRBJ2-7, with D possibly being TRBD1 (6 bases). The germline V gene encodes CDR1 SGHTS and CDR2 YDEGEE. This CDR3 has 14 amino acids. V was trimmed by 2 bases and J by 9 bases, leaving 18 bases between them.

The chain carries TRBV19 and TRBJ2-2; the match to TRBD1 covers 9 bases. Trimming took 3 bases from V and 9 from J; bases not matched to a gene: 8. The germline V gene has CDR1 LNHDA and CDR2 SQIVND (reference sequence). This CDR3 comprises 15 residues. The CDR3 reads CASSIGGQGVRELFF. CDR3 DNA: TGTGCCAGTAGTATTGGGGGACAGGGTGTGAGGGAGCTGTTTTTT.

V and J are TRBV18 and TRBJ2-7, with 8 bases identical to TRBD1. In germline, CDR1 is KGHSH, CDR2 LQKENI. With 2 bases clipped from V and 6 bases from J, the junction kept 12 bases outside the gene matches. CDR3 length: 16 residues. CDR3 amino acids: CASSPYPPGQGSEQYF. The DNA of the CDR3 is TGTGCCAGCTCACCATATCCGCCTGGACAGGGTTCCGAGCAGTACTTC.

V and J are TRBV7-2 and TRBJ2-7; TRBD2 is a possible D gene (6 bases). V shed 5 bases and J shed 3 bases, with 14 bases lying between them. The CDR3 totals 14 residues. CDR1 and CDR2 from the germline V gene are SGHTA and FQGNSA. CDR3 amino acids: CASSSSGVVYEQYF. The CDR3 DNA reads TGTGCCAGCAGCAGTTCGGGGGTAGTCTACGAGCAGTACTTC.

The chain is built from TRBV18 and TRBJ1-5; 8 positions match TRBD1. The CDR3 runs 13 residues. Germline CDR1 reads KGHSH; CDR2 reads LQKENI. V lost 5 bases to trimming and J lost 5 bases; unmatched junction nucleotides: 2. DNA of the CDR3: TGTGCCAGCTCAAAACAGGGGGATCAGCCCCAGCATTTT. Protein: CASSKQGDQPQHF. The variable domain in full, with the rest retrieved from reference TRBV18 and TRBJ1-5, is NAGVMQNPRHLVRRRGQEARLRCSPMKGHSHVYWYRQLPEEGLKFMVYLQKENIIDESGMPKERFSAEFPKEGPSILRIQQVVRGDSAAYFCASSKQGDQPQHFGDGTRLSIL.

CDR3 loop: CASESQGFGELFF. The CDR3 DNA sequence: TGTGCCAGCGAATCACAGGGCTTCGGGGAGCTGTTTTTT. The gene calls are TRBV2 and TRBJ2-2; TRBD1 might be the D (6 bases). Germline V gene sequence: CDR1 SNHLY, CDR2 FYNNEI. V was pared by 8 bases and J by 7 bases, with 14 bases between. The CDR3 covers 13 residues.

This clone was detected once. The chain couples TRBV9 to TRBJ2-7; weak D call: TRBD1 (6 bases). CDR1 SGDLS and CDR2 YYNGEE come from the germline V gene. Trimming took off 4 bases at V and 3 bases at J, with 14 bases between the two ends. This CDR3 is 14 amino acids long. The CDR3: CASSPGQKNYEQYF. CDR3 in DNA: TGTGCCAGCAGCCCCGGACAGAAAAACTACGAGCAGTACTTC.

J is TRBJ2-3 and V is TRBV28; 8 bases are a match to TRBD2. Looked up from germline, CDR1 is MDHEN and CDR2 is SYDVKM. The CDR3 consists of 13 residues. CDR3 bases: TGTGCATCCAAGCGGGGGACAACAGATACGCAGTATTTT. Translating it yields CASKRGTTDTQYF.

This sequence joins TRBV11-3 and TRBJ2-1, with 10 bases fitting TRBD2. The CDR3 covers 16 residues. CDR1 SGHNT and CDR2 YENEEA come from the germline V gene. The ends lost 3 bases at V and 3 bases at J; junction bases unmatched: 5. The CDR3 DNA reads TGTGCCAGCAGCTTTCTGGCTAGCGGGGGCTACAATGAGCAGTTCTTC. Its protein product is CASSFLASGGYNEQFF.

This clone occurred once. V gene TRBV5-4 combines with J gene TRBJ2-5; TRBD2 matches 7 bases. From germline, CDR1 is SGHNT and CDR2 YYREEE (reference sequence). CDR3 length equals 16 residues. The J segment lost 2 bases and the V segment lost 4 bases, leaving 11 bases of the junction unmatched. This chain's CDR3 is CASSPAQASGQETQYF. CDR3 bases: TGTGCCAGCAGCCCCGCCCAGGCTAGCGGACAAGAGACCCAGTACTTC.

V is TRBV7-2 and J is TRBJ2-5; 16 bases map to TRBD2. The CDR3 totals 18 residues. Germline loops: CDR1 SGHTA, CDR2 FQGNSA. V shed 4 bases, J shed 7 bases, and the junction held 12 bases outside the gene matches. CDR3 in DNA: TGTGCCAGCAGCTCCCCGGGACTAGCGGGGGGGCAAGGGGGGACCCAGTACTTC. Translated, it gives CASSSPGLAGGQGGTQYF.

The chain links TRBV2 to TRBJ1-2; 7 nucleotides agree with TRBD1. This CDR3 region has 11 residues. Germline CDR1 reads SNHLY; CDR2 reads FYNNEI. Trimming removed 6 bases from V and 9 bases from J; junction bases left unmatched: 4. This CDR3 reads CASRGDRSYTF. CDR3 DNA sequence: TGTGCCAGCAGGGGGGACAGAAGCTACACCTTC. The full variable domain, completed using reference TRBV2 and TRBJ1-2, is EPEVTQTPSHQVTQMGQEVILRCVPISNHLYFYWYRQILGQKVEFLVSFYNNEISEKSEIFDDQFSVERPDGSNFTLKIRSTKLEDSAMYFCASRGDRSYTFGSGTRLTVV.

CDR3 coding DNA: TGTGCCAGCTCATTACAAGGGACAGGGTTTAATTCACCCCTCCACTTT. The encoded protein is CASSLQGTGFNSPLHF. This sequence joins TRBV18 and TRBJ1-6; 9 nucleotides line up with TRBD1. The CDR3 extends over 16 amino acids. V lost 5 bases, J lost 6 bases, and 8 bases stayed unmatched. Germline CDR1 reads KGHSH; CDR2 reads LQKENI. Using reference TRBV18 and TRBJ1-6 for the parts outside the CDR3, the full variable domain is NAGVMQNPRHLVRRRGQEARLRCSPMKGHSHVYWYRQLPEEGLKFMVYLQKENIIDESGMPKERFSAEFPKEGPSILRIQQVVRGDSAAYFCASSLQGTGFNSPLHFGNGTRLTVT.

This chain joins TRBV9 and TRBJ2-2; 10 bases match TRBD2. The CDR3 spans 15 residues. Germline values: CDR1 SGDLS, CDR2 YYNGEE. V lost 3 bases, J lost 6 bases, and 5 bases stayed unmatched. The DNA for the CDR3 is TGTGCCAGCAGCGCAGTTCTAGCGGGGGCCGGGGAGCTGTTTTTT. This sequence encodes CASSAVLAGAGELFF.

This CDR3 reads CASGPRTGAGNTIYF. CDR3 sequence (DNA): TGTGCTAGTGGCCCCCGGACAGGGGCTGGAAACACCATATATTTT. The chain uses TRBV12-5 and TRBJ1-3, with 9 positions matching TRBD1. V dropped 6 bases and J dropped 2; count of bases not matched to a gene: 5. This CDR3 region has 15 residues. CDR1 LGHNT and CDR2 FRNRAP come from the germline V gene.

This chain joins TRBV6-6 and TRBJ2-4; 10 nucleotides agree with TRBD1. This CDR3 is 14 amino acids long. With V trimmed by 3 bases and J by 5 bases, 1 base remained unmatched. Germline V gene data show CDR1 as MNHNY and CDR2 as SVGAGI (reference sequence). CDR3 sequence reads: CASSYGTGENIQYF. The CDR3 nucleotides are TGTGCCAGCAGTTATGGGACAGGGGAAAACATTCAGTACTTC.

For the CDR3, the DNA is TGCAGCGTTGTCACAGGGGGGCCTGGCTATGGCTACACCTTC. Its protein is CSVVTGGPGYGYTF. This sequence joins TRBV29-1 and TRBJ1-2; 8 nucleotides agree with TRBD1. The J segment lost 4 bases and the V segment lost 4 bases, leaving 8 bases of the junction unmatched. Looked up from germline, CDR1 is SQVTM and CDR2 is ANQGSEA. The CDR3 contains 14 residues.

The rearrangement uses TRBV19 and TRBJ1-5; D is possibly TRBD1 (6 bases). Deletions cut 7 bases from V and 4 bases from J, with 14 bases between. This CDR3 region has 14 residues. Germline CDR1 reads LNHDA; CDR2 reads SQIVND (reference sequence). This CDR3 is CASNFRTANQPQHF. The CDR3 DNA follows: TGTGCCAGTAATTTTAGGACAGCTAATCAGCCCCAGCATTTT.

This clone was recorded once. The genes are TRBV4-1 and TRBJ2-7, with a weak D call TRBD2 (6 bases). CDR1 is MGHRA, CDR2 YSYEKL, per germline. The V end was cut by 1 base, the J end by 0 bases, with 16 bases between. The CDR3 spans 17 residues. The CDR3 region has the DNA TGCGCCAGCAGCCAAGGAGTTATAGCGGAGAGCTCCTACGAGCAGTACTTC. Encoded protein: CASSQGVIAESSYEQYF.

The rearrangement joins TRBV5-6 to TRBJ1-6; tentative D call: TRBD1 (6 bases). The V gene's germline CDR1 is SGHDT and CDR2 YYEEEE. The CDR3 has 14 amino acids. Trimming pared 2 bases from V and 7 bases from J, leaving 10 bases between. The CDR3, as DNA: TGTGCCAGCAGCTTCAGGGGCCTAAATTCACCCCTCCACTTT. Amino acid sequence: CASSFRGLNSPLHF.

This sequence joins TRBV18 and TRBJ2-7, with a weak D call TRBD2 (6 bases). The germline V gene has CDR1 KGHSH and CDR2 LQKENI. Trimming took off 3 bases at V and 0 bases at J, with 15 bases between the two ends. The CDR3 is 16 amino acids. CDR3 protein: CASSPGGGRTSYEQYF. The CDR3 nucleotides read TGTGCCAGCTCACCGGGCGGAGGGAGAACCTCCTACGAGCAGTACTTC.